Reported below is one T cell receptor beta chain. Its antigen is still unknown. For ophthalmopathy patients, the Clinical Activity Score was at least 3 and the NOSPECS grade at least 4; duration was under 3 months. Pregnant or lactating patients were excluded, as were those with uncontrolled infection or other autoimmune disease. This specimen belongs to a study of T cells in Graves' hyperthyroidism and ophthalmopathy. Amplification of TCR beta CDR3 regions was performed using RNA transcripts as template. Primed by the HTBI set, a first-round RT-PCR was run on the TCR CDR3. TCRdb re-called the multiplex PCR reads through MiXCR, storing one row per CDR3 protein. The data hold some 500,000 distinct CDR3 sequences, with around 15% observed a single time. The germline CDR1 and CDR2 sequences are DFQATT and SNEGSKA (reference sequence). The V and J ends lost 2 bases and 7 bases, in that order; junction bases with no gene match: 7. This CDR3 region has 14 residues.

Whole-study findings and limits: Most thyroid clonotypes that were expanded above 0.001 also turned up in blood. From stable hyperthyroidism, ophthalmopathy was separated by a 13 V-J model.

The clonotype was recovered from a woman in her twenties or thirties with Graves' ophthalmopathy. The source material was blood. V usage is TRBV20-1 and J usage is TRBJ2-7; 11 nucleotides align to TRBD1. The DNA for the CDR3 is TGCAGTGCTAGACTGGACAGGGGGCTTAAGGAGCAGTACTTC. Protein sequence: CSARLDRGLKEQYF.